Each of the 21 T cell receptor beta chains below was sequenced from the same sample in a study of shared clonotypes between healthy human individuals. Profiling relied on immunoSEQ multiplex PCR, and the TCRdb table lists in-frame clones only, not all of them. Of 2 million or so clones listed, roughly 94% were seen once; the top ten hold roughly 1%. The naive CD8 subset, CD45RO-negative cells positively selected for CCR7, excluded terminally differentiated effector memory CD45RA+ cells. Sequencing was performed on naive CD8+ T cells sorted from blood. The source of these receptors is a man aged 18-30 years in good health.

The chain has TRBV10-2 and TRBJ2-1; 8 nucleotides match TRBD2. J was trimmed by 7 bases and V by 10 bases; bases with no gene match: 12. The CDR3 length is 14 residues. Looked up from germline, CDR1 is WSHSY and CDR2 is SAAADI. The CDR3 nucleotides read TGCGCCACCATGAGAGCGGGAGAGGGGAATGAGCAGTTCTTC. The encoded protein is CATMRAGEGNEQFF.

J is TRBJ1-6 and V is TRBV9, with D possibly TRBD1 on 6 matching bases. This CDR3 has 14 amino acids. Trimming pared 0 bases from V and 6 bases from J, leaving 7 bases between. Germline loops: CDR1 SGDLS, CDR2 YYNGEE. The CDR3 is CASSVGRGNSPLHF. DNA for the CDR3: TGTGCCAGCAGCGTAGGCAGGGGTAATTCACCCCTCCACTTT.

V and J are TRBV11-1 and TRBJ1-2; D is unresolved. CDR1 is SGHAT, CDR2 FQDESV, per germline (reference sequence). V was shortened by 5 bases and J by 4 bases, with 11 bases between the two germline ends. This CDR3 is built from 13 residues. CDR3 in amino acids: CASSPRGLYGYTF. CDR3 coding DNA: TGTGCCAGCAGCCCACGAGGCCTCTATGGCTACACCTTC.

V usage is TRBV5-4 and J usage is TRBJ2-3, with unresolved D. This CDR3 contains 14 residues. Germline CDR1 reads SGHNT; CDR2 reads YYREEE (reference sequence). Deletions cut 0 bases from V and 2 bases from J, with 7 bases between. The CDR3 DNA reads TGTGCCAGCAGCTTGGGGGAATTCACAGATACGCAGTATTTT. This encodes CASSLGEFTDTQYF.

This chain connects TRBV5-6 to TRBJ1-1, with D perhaps TRBD1 (5 bases). The V end was cut by 4 bases, the J end by 0 bases, with 13 bases between. The CDR3 consists of 15 residues. Per germline, CDR1 SGHDT and CDR2 YYEEEE. Here the CDR3 reads CASSTKQELNTEAFF. CDR3 nucleotide sequence: TGTGCCAGCAGCACTAAACAGGAATTGAACACTGAAGCTTTCTTT.

This clone was observed a single time. J is TRBJ2-1 and V is TRBV5-1; TRBD2 agrees at 9 bases. There are 16 residues in the CDR3. Germline V gene sequence: CDR1 SGHRS, CDR2 YFSETQ. V was pared by 0 bases and J by 3 bases, with 4 bases of the junction left unmatched. CDR3 loop: CASSLVPSGDYNEQFF. CDR3 bases: TGCGCCAGCAGCTTGGTCCCTAGCGGGGACTACAATGAGCAGTTCTTC.

The V call is TRBV4-3, the J call TRBJ2-2; D not certain. The CDR3 contains 16 residues. The V end lost 1 base, the J end lost 3 bases, and 12 bases lay between the germline ends. CDR1 and CDR2 (germline): LGHNA, YSLEER. DNA of the CDR3: TGCGCCAGCAGCCAAGTAACACAGACTTACACCGGGGAGCTGTTTTTT. This codes for CASSQVTQTYTGELFF.

This clone was seen more than once but under ten times. V and J are TRBV7-9 and TRBJ2-7; D assignment may be TRBD1 or TRBD2 (5 bases each). With 0 bases removed from V and 2 bases from J, the gap between germline ends came to 8 bases. CDR3 length: 14 amino acids. Germline lookup yields CDR1 SEHNR and CDR2 FQNEAQ (reference sequence). CDR3 protein: CASSLAQGPYEQYF. CDR3 bases: TGTGCCAGCAGCTTAGCGCAGGGACCCTACGAGCAGTACTTC.

The chain has TRBV5-4 and TRBJ2-7, with D perhaps matching TRBD1 (10 bases). Germline V gene lookup returns CDR1 SGHNT and CDR2 YYREEE (reference sequence). Trimming stripped 3 bases from V and 3 bases from J, with 22 bases between. The CDR3 is made up of 17 amino acids. Written as DNA, the CDR3 is TGTGCCAGCAGCTCTAGCGGGACAGGGGTATACCACTACGAGCAGTACTTC. Residues: CASSSSGTGVYHYEQYF.

The genes are TRBV28 and TRBJ1-1, with 7 bases that match TRBD1. The CDR3 runs 14 residues. Germline CDR1 and CDR2: MDHEN and SYDVKM. J gave up 1 base and V 5 bases, and 4 bases lay outside the gene matches. The CDR3 protein is CASSLNRGNTEAFF. The CDR3 DNA reads TGTGCCAGCAGTCTAAACAGGGGGAACACTGAAGCTTTCTTT. Supplemented by reference TRBV28 and TRBJ1-1, the full variable domain reads DVKVTQSSRYLVKRTGEKVFLECVQDMDHENMFWYRQDPGLGLRLIYFSYDVKMKEKGDIPEGYSVSREKKERFSLILESASTNQTSMYLCASSLNRGNTEAFFGQGTRLTVV.

The rearrangement links TRBV15 to TRBJ2-7; D might be TRBD2 (5 bases). CDR1 is LNHNV and CDR2 is YYDKDF in the germline V gene (reference sequence). This CDR3 is 13 amino acids long. V was clipped by 4 bases and J by 6 bases, with 13 bases between them. The DNA of the CDR3 is TGTGCCACCAGCATTACTAGGTTAGCCGAGCAGTACTTC. The encoded protein is CATSITRLAEQYF.

The V and J genes are TRBV19 and TRBJ2-1; unclear D gene. Germline loops: CDR1 LNHDA, CDR2 SQIVND (reference sequence). V lost 0 bases and J lost 8, with 14 bases in between. The CDR3 length is 15 residues. The CDR3 protein is CASSIDGFRSDEQFF. In DNA, the CDR3 is TGTGCCAGTAGTATAGATGGTTTTCGAAGCGATGAGCAGTTCTTC.

The genes are TRBV7-9 and TRBJ2-5; no reliable D call. The V end lost 7 bases, the J end lost 3 bases, and 9 bases lay between the germline ends. The CDR3 spans 12 residues. CDR1 is SEHNR and CDR2 is FQNEAQ in the germline V gene (reference sequence). CDR3 bases: TGTGCCAGCACATTCACGGAAGAGACCCAGTACTTC. Its protein is CASTFTEETQYF.

This chain links TRBV4-1 with TRBJ2-1, with D perhaps matching TRBD2 (6 bases). CDR1 is MGHRA, CDR2 YSYEKL, per germline. The CDR3 runs to 16 residues. V was clipped by 1 base and J by 1 base, with 11 bases between them. The CDR3 DNA sequence: TGCGCCAGCAGCCAAGTCGGGACTGATTCCTACAATGAGCAGTTCTTC. It translates to CASSQVGTDSYNEQFF.

This clone has a single count. This chain joins TRBV25-1 and TRBJ2-2; D uncertain. The germline gives CDR1 MGHDK, CDR2 SYGVNS. CDR3 size: 13 residues. V shed 3 bases and J shed 1 base, with 3 bases lying between them. For the CDR3, the DNA is TGTGCCAGCAGTGACGGGAACACCGGGGAGCTGTTTTTT. Translated: CASSDGNTGELFF. The full variable domain, its missing parts supplied by reference TRBV25-1 and TRBJ2-2, is EADIYQTPRYLVIGTGKKITLECSQTMGHDKMYWYQQDPGMELHLIHYSYGVNSTEKGDLSSESTVSRIRTEHFPLTLESARPSHTSQYLCASSDGNTGELFFGEGSRLTVL.

The chain employs TRBV28 and TRBJ2-7; TRBD1 matches at 7 bases. The CDR3 sequence is 14 residues long. The trim removed 3 bases at V and 6 bases at J, leaving 8 bases unmatched. CDR1 is MDHEN, CDR2 SYDVKM, per germline. The CDR3 region has the DNA TGTGCCAGCAGTTTTGGGACAGACTACAGCGAGCAGTACTTC. As protein: CASSFGTDYSEQYF.

The chain links TRBV11-2 to TRBJ2-5; D ambiguous. This CDR3 is built from 14 residues. Germline values: CDR1 SGHAT, CDR2 FQNNGV. The V end was cut by 7 bases, the J end by 3 bases, with 15 bases between. The CDR3 region has the DNA TGTGCCAGCAACTCTCCGGCATGGGAAGAGACCCAGTACTTC. It codes for CASNSPAWEETQYF.

The chain recombines TRBV4-1 with TRBJ1-1; a weak D match, TRBD1 (6 bases). V was cut by 2 bases and J by 3 bases, with 13 bases left in between. This CDR3 has 15 residues. Germline V CDR1 and CDR2: MGHRA, YSYEKL. The chain's CDR3 is CASSQTEQGDTEAFF. Here the CDR3 DNA reads TGCGCCAGCAGCCAAACTGAACAGGGTGACACTGAAGCTTTCTTT.

Note on this clone: This sample includes further DNA sequences coding for the same CDR3. J is TRBJ2-7 and V is TRBV29-1; D perhaps matches TRBD2 (5 bases). CDR3 length: 13 amino acids. Germline loops: CDR1 SQVTM, CDR2 ANQGSEA. V dropped 4 bases and J dropped 0 bases, with 10 bases sitting between them. CDR3 DNA sequence: TGCAGCGTTGGAGGGTTGAGCTCCTACGAGCAGTACTTC. Translating gives CSVGGLSSYEQYF.

The J gene is TRBJ2-1, the V gene TRBV5-6; D may be TRBD1 or TRBD2 (6 bases each). V was pared by 2 bases and J by 9 bases, with 27 bases between. The CDR3 extends over 18 amino acids. From germline, CDR1 is SGHDT and CDR2 YYEEEE. Written as DNA, the CDR3 is TGTGCCAGCAGCTTCGACGCATGGGGGGCGCTGACAATGAGTGAGCAGTTCTTC. It specifies CASSFDAWGALTMSEQFF.

The CDR3 DNA reads as TGTGCCAGCAGCGTCACTGCGGGGGGTGCGGGAGATACGCAGTATTTT. It specifies CASSVTAGGAGDTQYF. This sequence joins TRBV9 and TRBJ2-3, with 8 positions matching TRBD2. V lost 2 bases, J lost 5 bases, and 10 bases stayed unmatched. Germline CDR1 reads SGDLS; CDR2 reads YYNGEE. CDR3 length equals 16 residues.